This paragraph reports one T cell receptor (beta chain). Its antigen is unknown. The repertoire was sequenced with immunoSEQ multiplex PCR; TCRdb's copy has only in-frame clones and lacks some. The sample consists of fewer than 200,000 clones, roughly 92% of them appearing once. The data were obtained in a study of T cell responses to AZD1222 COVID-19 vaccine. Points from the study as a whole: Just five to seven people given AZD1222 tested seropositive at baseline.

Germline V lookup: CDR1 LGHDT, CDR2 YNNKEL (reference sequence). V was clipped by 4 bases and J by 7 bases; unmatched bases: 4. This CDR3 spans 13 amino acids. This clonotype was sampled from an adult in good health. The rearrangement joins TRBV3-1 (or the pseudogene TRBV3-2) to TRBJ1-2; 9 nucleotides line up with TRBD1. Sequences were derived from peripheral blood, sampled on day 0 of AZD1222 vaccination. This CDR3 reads CASSRLTGGGYTF. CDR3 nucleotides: TGTGCCAGCAGCCGGTTGACAGGGGGTGGCTACACCTTC.